This TCR beta chain was found in a study of T cells after yellow fever vaccination. Each CDR3 protein is one row after TCRdb ran MiXCR on the 5' RACE reads. This repertoire shows 620,000 or so distinct CDR3 sequences, 9% to 15% found once; its top ten account for 15%. The ends were cut back, 0 bases at V and 9 bases at J, with 9 bases in the middle. CDR1 is SGHDN and CDR2 is FVKESK in the germline V gene. The CDR3 has 13 residues. V gene TRBV14 combines with J gene TRBJ2-4; D is unclear. This TCR was sampled from a man aged 30 to 39 who received the YFV17D yellow fever vaccine. Sample: PBMCs, taken on the day of the yellow fever booster vaccination. CDR3 residues: CASSQDRRSIQYF. The CDR3 DNA follows: TGTGCCAGCAGCCAAGACCGACGAAGCATTCAGTACTTC. Based on the CDR3 plus reference TRBV14 and TRBJ2-4, the full variable domain is EAGVTQFPSHSVIEKGQTVTLRCDPISGHDNLYWYRRVMGKEIKFLLHFVKESKQDESGMPNNRFLAERTGGTYSTLKVQPAELEDSGVYFCASSQDRRSIQYFGAGTRLSVL.